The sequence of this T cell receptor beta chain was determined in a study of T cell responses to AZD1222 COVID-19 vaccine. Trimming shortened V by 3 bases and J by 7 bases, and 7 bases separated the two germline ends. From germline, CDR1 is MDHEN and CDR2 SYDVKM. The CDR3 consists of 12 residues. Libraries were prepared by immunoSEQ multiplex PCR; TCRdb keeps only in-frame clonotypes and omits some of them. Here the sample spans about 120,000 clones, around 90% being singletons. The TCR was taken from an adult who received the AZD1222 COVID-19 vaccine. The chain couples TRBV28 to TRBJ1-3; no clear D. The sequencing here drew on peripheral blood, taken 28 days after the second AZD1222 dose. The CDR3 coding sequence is TGTGCCAGCAGTTTGCCTCCGAACACCATATATTTT. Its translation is CASSLPPNTIYF.